Each of the 25 T cell receptor beta chains below was sequenced from the same sample in a study of blood T cells in healthy people across ages. Together with a sample-barcoded 5' primer, a J-beta primer mix was included in a second PCR lasting roughly 6 to 12 cycles. TCRdb reanalysed the 5' RACE reads using MiXCR and keeps one entry per CDR3 protein. The data contain hundreds of thousands of distinct CDR3 sequences, about 53% of them singletons. The sample consisted of blood. The receptors come from an elderly man in good health.

This clonotype was seen a handful of times. This chain uses TRBV7-2 with TRBJ2-7; TRBD2 might be the D (6 bases). Trimming left V 5 bases short and J 2 bases short, with 16 bases between. The CDR3 spans 15 residues. Germline CDR1 reads SGHTA; CDR2 reads FQGNSA. This CDR3 reads CASSAAGTGTYEQYF. CDR3 nucleotide sequence: TGTGCCAGCAGCGCCGCCGGGACTGGAACCTACGAGCAGTACTTC. Drawing the rest from reference TRBV7-2 and TRBJ2-7, the complete variable domain is GAGVSQSPSNKVTEKGKDVELRCDPISGHTALYWYRQSLGQGLEFLIYFQGNSAPDKSGLPSDRFSAERTGGSVSTLTIQRTQQEDSAVYLCASSAAGTGTYEQYFGPGTRLTVT.

The chain couples TRBV5-1 to TRBJ2-5, with no clear D. Germline lookup yields CDR1 SGHRS and CDR2 YFSETQ. CDR3 length: 15 residues. V was shortened by 0 bases and J by 11 bases, with 20 bases between the two germline ends. The DNA of the CDR3 is TGCGCCAGCAGCTTGGTAGGCAACTACTACGACCAGCAGTACTTC. Amino acids: CASSLVGNYYDQQYF. Filled out from reference TRBV5-1 and TRBJ2-5, the complete variable domain reads KAGVTQTPRYLIKTRGQQVTLSCSPISGHRSVSWYQQTPGQGLQFLFEYFSETQRNKGNFPGRFSGRQFSNSRSEMNVSTLELGDSALYLCASSLVGNYYDQQYFGPGTRLLVL.

The rearrangement joins TRBV29-1 to TRBJ2-3; 8 nucleotides line up with TRBD2. Per the germline V gene, CDR1 is SQVTM and CDR2 is ANQGSEA. Germline trimming cut 7 bases from V and 14 bases from J; bases unmatched to any gene: 23. This CDR3 has 15 residues. The CDR3 DNA sequence: TGCAGCGGCCAAGGACTAGCCGGGGGGCACAGAGACGCGTATTTT. Its translation: CSGQGLAGGHRDAYF.

This chain links TRBV29-1 with TRBJ1-4; 9 bases are a match to TRBD1. The CDR3 sequence is 13 residues long. V lost 7 bases, J lost 13 bases, and 13 bases stayed unmatched. The germline V gene has CDR1 SQVTM and CDR2 ANQGSEA. This CDR3 is CSAEGQGGNGLFF. The CDR3 nucleotides are TGCAGCGCCGAGGGACAGGGAGGAAATGGACTGTTTTTT.

The chain combines TRBV7-9 with TRBJ2-2; D perhaps matches TRBD2 (5 bases). This CDR3 spans 17 amino acids. Germline V gene data show CDR1 as SEHNR and CDR2 as FQNEAQ (reference sequence). Trimming took 4 bases from V and 4 from J, leaving 19 bases between them. CDR3 DNA sequence: TGTGCCAGCAGCTCAACTGTGGGGAGTCTGGGCACCGGGGAGCTGTTTTTT. Translation: CASSSTVGSLGTGELFF. Drawing the rest from reference TRBV7-9 and TRBJ2-2, the complete variable domain is DTGVSQNPRHKITKRGQNVTFRCDPISEHNRLYWYRQTLGQGPEFLTYFQNEAQLEKSRLLSDRFSAERPKGSFSTLEIQRTEQGDSAMYLCASSSTVGSLGTGELFFGEGSRLTVL.

This clonotype has just one count. One end of the junction fails to match germline, which may point to a read error. V is TRBV6-4 and J is TRBJ2-1; the D gene is possibly TRBD2 (6 bases). Germline CDR1 is MRHNA and CDR2 is SNTAGT. This CDR3 is 13 amino acids long. This chain's CDR3 is CASSADYYNEQFF. The CDR3, as DNA: TGTGCCAGTAGTGCGGACTACTACAATGAGCAGTTCTTC.

V usage is TRBV20-1 and J usage is TRBJ2-7, with D perhaps TRBD1 (6 bases). The DNA end favors TRBJ2-5, so the J call may be wrong. CDR3 length: 16 amino acids. The germline gives CDR1 DFQATT, CDR2 SNEGSKA (reference sequence). The CDR3 reads CSASLRAGAFIETQYF. In DNA, the CDR3 is TGCAGTGCTAGCCTTCGTGCAGGGGCATTTATTGAGACCCAGTACTTC.

J is TRBJ2-1 and V is TRBV24-1; TRBD2 matches at 9 bases. The CDR3 length is 15 residues. CDR1 is KGHDR and CDR2 is SFDVKD in the germline V gene. V was clipped by 0 bases and J by 7 bases; unmatched bases: 3. The CDR3 DNA reads as TGTGCCACCAGTGATTTGCAAGCGGGAGGAAATGAGCAGTTCTTC. This codes for CATSDLQAGGNEQFF.

This clonotype was seen only once. The gene calls are TRBV27 and TRBJ1-2, with D perhaps matching TRBD1 (6 bases). The germline gives CDR1 MNHEY, CDR2 SMNVEV (reference sequence). Trimming removed 5 bases at V and 8 bases at J, with 18 bases between. This CDR3 spans 14 amino acids. The CDR3 coding sequence is TGTGCCAGCAGTCCGGGGGCCATTTCGGGAGGCTACACCTTC. The encoded protein is CASSPGAISGGYTF.

V is TRBV20-1 and J is TRBJ1-2; TRBD1 matches at 7 bases. Germline CDR1 DFQATT, CDR2 SNEGSKA (reference sequence). After removal of 3 bases from V and 7 bases from J, the junction contained 8 bases not matched to a gene. The CDR3 runs to 13 residues. This chain's CDR3 is CSAREDRDTGYTF. Here the CDR3 DNA reads TGCAGTGCTAGGGAAGACAGGGATACTGGCTACACCTTC.

V gene TRBV6-2 or TRBV6-3 combines with J gene TRBJ1-5; TRBD1 might be the D (6 bases). The CDR3 loop spans 16 amino acids. The germline gives CDR1 MNHEY, CDR2 SVGEGT. V gave up 4 bases and J gave up 3 bases, with 16 bases separating them. Here the CDR3 reads CASSSYPDRYNQPQHF. CDR3 sequence (DNA): TGTGCCAGCAGTTCCTACCCCGACAGGTACAATCAGCCCCAGCATTTT.

The V call is TRBV25-1, the J call TRBJ2-2; D might be TRBD1 (8 bases). The germline CDR1 and CDR2 sequences are MGHDK and SYGVNS. Trimming stripped 6 bases from V and 1 base from J, with 21 bases between. The CDR3 spans 18 residues. CDR3 bases: TGTGCCAGCAGAGGACAGGGAGGGGGGTGGGGGAACACCGGGGAGCTGTTTTTT. It yields the protein CASRGQGGGWGNTGELFF.

The chain recombines TRBV14 with TRBJ2-5; D perhaps matches TRBD1 (5 bases). Trimming pared 4 bases from V and 1 base from J, leaving 13 bases between. Looked up from germline, CDR1 is SGHDN and CDR2 is FVKESK. This CDR3 is 15 amino acids long. The CDR3 nucleotides are TGTGCCAGCAGCCGAGATCTGGGGCCCCAAGAGACCCAGTACTTC. It yields the protein CASSRDLGPQETQYF.

The chain carries TRBV11-2 and TRBJ2-7; 9 bases are a match to TRBD2. The V gene's germline CDR1 is SGHAT and CDR2 FQNNGV. The CDR3 contains 20 residues. The junction had 27 bases not matched to a gene; V was cut back by 5 bases and J by 7 bases. CDR3 bases: TGTGCCAGCAGCCTGAGGTCCGGGACTAGCCCCCCAGGTTCCTACAATGAGCAGTACTTC. Its protein product is CASSLRSGTSPPGSYNEQYF.

This clonotype was seen only a few times. The gene calls are TRBV18 and TRBJ2-1; 10 nucleotides match TRBD1. The ends lost 4 bases at V and 6 bases at J; junction bases unmatched: 3. This CDR3 spans 14 amino acids. Germline assignment: CDR1 KGHSH and CDR2 LQKENI. The CDR3 loop is CASSRRTGGNEQFF. As DNA, the CDR3 is TGTGCCAGCTCACGCCGGACAGGGGGCAATGAGCAGTTCTTC.

The V and J genes are TRBV7-9 and TRBJ2-1, with 8 bases matching TRBD1. V shed 6 bases, J shed 10 bases, and the junction held 14 bases outside the gene matches. The CDR3 runs 15 residues. Germline V lookup: CDR1 SEHNR, CDR2 FQNEAQ (reference sequence). In nucleotides, the CDR3 is TGTGCCAGCAGTCTAAAACGGACAGGGCTTGACGAGCAGTTCTTC. Protein: CASSLKRTGLDEQFF.

The V and J genes are TRBV28 and TRBJ2-3, with TRBD1 matching over 7 bases. The junction had 9 bases not matched to a gene; V was cut back by 4 bases and J by 5 bases. Per germline, CDR1 MDHEN and CDR2 SYDVKM. The CDR3 is 15 amino acids. In DNA form, the CDR3 reads TGTGCCAGCAGTTGGCAGGGGGTCAGGCAAGATACGCAGTATTTT. It translates to CASSWQGVRQDTQYF.

The V gene is TRBV20-1, the J gene TRBJ1-2, with 8 bases matching TRBD1. The CDR3 loop spans 16 amino acids. CDR1 DFQATT and CDR2 SNEGSKA come from the germline V gene (reference sequence). V lost 6 bases to trimming and J lost 4 bases; unmatched junction nucleotides: 16. The CDR3, as DNA: TGCAGTGCCAGCCCCGGGACAGGCCGGTGGGGCTATGGCTACACCTTC. This translates into CSASPGTGRWGYGYTF.

The chain couples TRBV7-9 to TRBJ2-5, with D possibly matching TRBD2 (6 bases). Trimming removed 4 bases at V and 2 bases at J, with 14 bases between. CDR3 length equals 15 residues. Per the germline V gene, CDR1 is SEHNR and CDR2 is FQNEAQ (reference sequence). The CDR3 nucleotides are TGTGCCAGCAGCTCTTGGGGGGATCCACAAGAGACCCAGTACTTC. Its protein product is CASSSWGDPQETQYF. Combining the CDR3 with reference TRBV7-9 and TRBJ2-5 gives the whole variable domain DTGVSQNPRHKITKRGQNVTFRCDPISEHNRLYWYRQTLGQGPEFLTYFQNEAQLEKSRLLSDRFSAERPKGSFSTLEIQRTEQGDSAMYLCASSSWGDPQETQYFGPGTRLLVL.

The rearrangement joins TRBV10-3 to TRBJ2-3; maybe TRBD1 (5 bases). The CDR3 runs 13 residues. CDR1 and CDR2 from the germline V gene are ENHRY and SYGVKD. Trimming removed 2 bases at V and 5 bases at J, with 8 bases between. The CDR3 sequence is CAISEGAKDTQYF. CDR3 bases: TGTGCCATCAGTGAGGGGGCGAAAGATACGCAGTATTTT.

The V and J genes are TRBV11-2 and TRBJ2-1, with D uncertain. Germline CDR1 reads SGHAT; CDR2 reads FQNNGV. The CDR3 length is 15 residues. The germline V and J ends were trimmed by 0 bases and 0 bases, with 6 bases remaining between them. The CDR3 nucleotides read TGTGCCAGCAGCTTAGAAATTAGCTCCTACAATGAGCAGTTCTTC. The encoded protein is CASSLEISSYNEQFF. Based on the CDR3 plus reference TRBV11-2 and TRBJ2-1, the full variable domain is EAGVAQSPRYKIIEKRQSVAFWCNPISGHATLYWYQQILGQGPKLLIQFQNNGVVDDSQLPKDRFSAERLKGVDSTLKIQPAKLEDSAVYLCASSLEISSYNEQFFGPGTRLTVL.

The chain joins TRBV7-2 to TRBJ2-1, with 14 bases aligning to TRBD2. Germline-derived CDR1 and CDR2 are SGHTA and FQGNSA. The CDR3 contains 15 residues. J gave up 10 bases and V 2 bases, and 4 bases lay outside the gene matches. The CDR3 DNA reads as TGTGCCAGCAGCTTAAGGGGACTAGCGGGAGAAGAGCAGTTCTTC. It codes for CASSLRGLAGEEQFF.

This sequence joins TRBV11-2 and TRBJ2-1; D is uncertain. Germline V lookup: CDR1 SGHAT, CDR2 FQNNGV. V was clipped by 4 bases and J by 7 bases, with 14 bases between them. The CDR3 runs 14 residues. The DNA for the CDR3 is TGTGCCAGCAGCTCTATCCGGACCTTTAATGAGCAGTTCTTC. The encoded protein is CASSSIRTFNEQFF.

There are a few counts of this clonotype. The chain links TRBV6-2 or TRBV6-3 to TRBJ2-1; no clear D. Between the trimmed V and J ends, which lost 5 bases and 8 bases, there was a span of 13 bases. The germline V gene has CDR1 MNHEY and CDR2 SVGEGT. This CDR3 has 13 residues. As DNA, the CDR3 is TGTGCCAGCAGTCTAGGGCTCATCGATGAGCAGTTCTTC. Translation gives CASSLGLIDEQFF.

CDR3 amino acids: CASSPSAGSGQPQHF. In DNA, the CDR3 is TGTGCCAGCAGCCCTTCAGCAGGGTCCGGTCAGCCCCAGCATTTT. The chain links TRBV7-9 to TRBJ1-5, with a possible D match to TRBD1 (5 bases). V was pared by 5 bases and J by 6 bases, with 17 bases between. The CDR3 sequence is 15 residues long. The germline gives CDR1 SEHNR, CDR2 FQNEAQ (reference sequence). Filled out from reference TRBV7-9 and TRBJ1-5, the complete variable domain reads DTGVSQNPRHKITKRGQNVTFRCDPISEHNRLYWYRQTLGQGPEFLTYFQNEAQLEKSRLLSDRFSAERPKGSFSTLEIQRTEQGDSAMYLCASSPSAGSGQPQHFGDGTRLSIL.